What follows is one TCR beta chain and its context. At least ten counts were recorded for this clonotype. The clone's antigen remains unknown. The record has no base qualities; no much larger clone is one base away. The library was built by means of 5' RACE. These reads were obtained on an Illumina HiSeq 2500. A second PCR of roughly 7 to 11 cycles was performed with a sample-barcoded 5' primer and a J-beta primer mix. A template-switch 5' adaptor carrying 12 random nucleotides introduced a unique molecular identifier onto each TCR beta cDNA molecule. At least 2.5 million CDR3-containing paired-end reads were obtained from each sample. First-strand cDNA was synthesized from all RNA with the Mint cDNA synthesis kit, primed by a TRBC-specific oligonucleotide. After uracil-DNA glycosylase treatment, a first 18-cycle PCR used universal primers M1SS and BC2_uni_R on all cDNA. For the original study's pipeline: For normalization, 1 million high-quality reads, each with a distinct molecular identifier, were randomly selected from each sample. Reads sharing molecular identifiers were discarded rather than binned into consensus sequences. MiTCR, run with a Q25 quality threshold and the strictest error-elimination algorithm, handled CDR3 identification, clonotype clustering and error correction. Lower-bound total TCR beta diversity was estimated with a nonparametric unseen species model using Euler transformation. The public reads were run again by TCRdb, first through fastp at Q25 and then through MiXCR, and only productive beta chains were kept. Each record represents a unique CDR3 protein, reported with the most common genes and DNA among its rows. These V and J calls rely on TCRdb rather than the paper's analysis. The sample table holds about 720,000 distinct CDR3 sequences, of which around a fifth were seen once. The ten most abundant clones make up about 22% of the sample.

Systemically healthy Caucasian individuals from Russia, 39 in total and aged about 6 to 90 years, were included as donors. About 9.1 milliliters of peripheral blood were collected from each donor into EDTA-treated Vacutainer tubes. Ficoll-Paque density-gradient centrifugation was used to isolate PBMCs, with at least 6.5 million obtained per sample. Trizol reagent was used to extract total RNA from PBMCs, with at least 6 micrograms per sample. For every donor, flow cytometry on a PBMC aliquot measured the percentage of naive CD45RAhigh/CD27high T cells. The data derive from a study of blood T cells in healthy people across ages (dated by TCRdb to about 2015). About the investigation overall: Template switching captured roughly one uniquely barcoded TCR beta cDNA molecule per two T cells in model experiments. The study measured age-related changes in TCR beta repertoire diversity using deep sequencing normalized with unique cDNA molecular identifiers. Four age groups were formed from the donors: young (average 16 years), middle-aged (approximately 39), aged (more than 55) and long-lived (82). To avoid experimental bias, donors of different ages were randomly spread across the sequencing lanes. Two additional independent replicas of 1 million unique cDNA reads from the same blood draw were analyzed for two donors (one aged 18 to 29 and one aged 80 or older).

Study-level results and caveats: Since profiling was done on bulk unsorted PBMCs, naive and antigen-experienced compartments could not be conclusively compared. Compared with the aged group, the long-lived group had more naive CD4+ T cells, fewer expanded clones and increased TCR diversity, a pattern suggesting age selection. There was a strong correlation between observed TCR beta diversity and the percentage of naive T cells measured by flow cytometry. Estimates of total diversity based on one million sequenced T cells were considered lower bounds and underestimates. Because the CMV infection status of the donors was unknown, age-related changes in expanded clonotypes may potentially have been confounded. Observed TCR beta diversity per million T cells fell roughly linearly with age, and a significant reduction was already apparent by age around 40.

Taken from cysteine to phenylalanine, the CDR3 has 15 residues. Only the CDR3 portion is preserved as DNA: 45 bases, with reading frame beginning at the first base. In the germline V gene, CDR1 corresponds to SGHTA and CDR2 to FQGNSA. V loses 7 bases, J loses 2 bases, and the germline ends lie 17 bases apart. The chain is made from TRBV7-2 and TRBJ2-5, with the D segment identity uncertain. This clonotype originated in a man aged 65-85 years in good health. Sequencing was carried out using blood. The DNA reads as follows: TGTGCCAGCACCCCATCAGGTCTCCTTCAAGAGACCCAGTACTTC. Its product reads: CASTPSGLLQETQYF.